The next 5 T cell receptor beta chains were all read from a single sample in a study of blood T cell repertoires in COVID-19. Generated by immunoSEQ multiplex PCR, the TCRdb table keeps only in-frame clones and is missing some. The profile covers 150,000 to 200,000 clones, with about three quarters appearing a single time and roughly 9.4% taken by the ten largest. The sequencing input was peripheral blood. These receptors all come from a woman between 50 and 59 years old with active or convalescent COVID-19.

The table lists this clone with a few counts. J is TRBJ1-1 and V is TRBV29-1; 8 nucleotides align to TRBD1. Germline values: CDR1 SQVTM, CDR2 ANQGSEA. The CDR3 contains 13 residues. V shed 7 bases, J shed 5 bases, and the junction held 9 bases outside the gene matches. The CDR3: CSALADRATEAFF. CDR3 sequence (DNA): TGCAGCGCCCTAGCGGACAGGGCTACTGAAGCTTTCTTT.

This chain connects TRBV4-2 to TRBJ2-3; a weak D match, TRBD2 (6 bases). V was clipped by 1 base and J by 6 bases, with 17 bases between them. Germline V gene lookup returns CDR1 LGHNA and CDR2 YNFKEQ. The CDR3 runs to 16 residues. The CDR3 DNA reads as TGTGCCAGCAGCCAAGGGTCGCCGGGAGAGGGGGATACGCAGTATTTT. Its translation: CASSQGSPGEGDTQYF.

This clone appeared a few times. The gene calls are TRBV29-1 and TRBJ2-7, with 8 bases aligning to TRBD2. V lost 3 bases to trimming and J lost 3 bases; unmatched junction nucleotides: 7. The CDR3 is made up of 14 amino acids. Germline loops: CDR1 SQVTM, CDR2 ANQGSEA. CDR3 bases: TGCAGCGTTGAGGTTAACGGGAGGGACTACGAGCAGTACTTC. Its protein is CSVEVNGRDYEQYF.

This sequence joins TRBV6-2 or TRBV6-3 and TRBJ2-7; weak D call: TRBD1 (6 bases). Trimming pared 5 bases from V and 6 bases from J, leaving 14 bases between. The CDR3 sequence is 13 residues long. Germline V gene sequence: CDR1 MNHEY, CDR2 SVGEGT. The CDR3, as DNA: TGTGCCAGCAGTACACACAGGGAGTTCGAGCAGTACTTC. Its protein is CASSTHREFEQYF.

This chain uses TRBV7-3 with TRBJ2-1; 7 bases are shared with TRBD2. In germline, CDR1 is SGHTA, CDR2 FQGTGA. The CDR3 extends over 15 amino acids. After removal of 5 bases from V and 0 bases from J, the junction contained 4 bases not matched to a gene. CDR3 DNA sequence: TGTGCCAGCAGCCCTAGCGGAACCTCCTACAATGAGCAGTTCTTC. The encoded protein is CASSPSGTSYNEQFF.